This paragraph covers one TCR beta chain sequence. The record originates from a study of chemoradiotherapy in HPV16-positive cancers. The V and J ends lost 5 bases and 5 bases, in that order; junction bases with no gene match: 11. Per germline, CDR1 GTSNPN and CDR2 SVGIG (reference sequence). CDR3 length equals 15 residues. Using immunoSEQ multiplex PCR, the repertoire was profiled, and TCRdb retains in-frame clones only, with some absent. The sample records about 7,400 clones, around 81% being singletons. The TCR originated in a human donor with HPV-associated anogenital cancer. The chain uses TRBV30 and TRBJ1-5; TRBD1 agrees at 8 bases. Sampling was carried out from a patient who underwent chemoradiotherapy. The CDR3 coding sequence is TGTGCCTGGGATTCTTGGCAGGGGGCGTATCAGCCCCAGCATTTT. Translated: CAWDSWQGAYQPQHF.